This T cell receptor beta chain was retrieved from a study of blood T cell repertoires in COVID-19. In the study overall: COVID-19 samples, acute and convalescent, were from the United States, Italy and Spain. Nucleic acid was either cDNA or gDNA, and it came from T cells, B-cell-depleted T cells, or PBMCs.

The CDR3 is 16 amino acids. Germline-derived CDR1 and CDR2 are MGHRA and YSYEKL. The germline V and J ends were trimmed by 5 bases and 0 bases, with 11 bases remaining between them. Original processing methods: Nucleated cell number was recorded as an estimate derived from reference gene primer amplification. Clones were read by immunoSEQ multiplex PCR, and TCRdb kept only the in-frame ones, dropping some. The V and J calls and the clone size are those of that table, but D and trimming were determined from the DNA. Of roughly 17,000 clones in the sample, over 65% were seen once. The J gene is TRBJ1-6, the V gene TRBV4-1, with D unresolved. Sample: peripheral blood. The source of this sequence is a man between 60 and 75 years old with active or convalescent COVID-19. This chain's CDR3 is CASSSLGSSYNSPLHF. For the CDR3, the DNA is TGCGCCAGCAGCTCCCTGGGCAGCTCCTATAATTCACCCCTCCACTTT.